This record concerns one T cell receptor beta chain sequence. This entry comes from a study of blood T cell repertoires in COVID-19. From germline, CDR1 is SGHNT and CDR2 YENEEA. The CDR3 covers 16 residues. Trimming left V 1 base short and J 0 bases short, with 11 bases between. Sequencing used immunoSEQ multiplex PCR; TCRdb keeps in-frame clones, though not all of them. The profile shows tens of thousands of clones, 78% of them singletons. The sample was peripheral blood. This rearrangement joins TRBV11-3 to TRBJ2-3; a weak D match, TRBD2 (7 bases). This clonotype was sampled from a human donor in a cohort sampled during active COVID-19. The CDR3 sequence: CASSLVGGGSTDTQYF. In DNA, the CDR3 is TGTGCCAGCAGCTTAGTAGGCGGGGGCAGCACAGATACGCAGTATTTT.